Below, 14 T cell receptor beta chains from the same sample are listed, as sequenced in a study of cytomegalovirus exposure and HLA in healthy donors. 60 Vbeta and 13 Jbeta primers were used in PCR. Sequenced by immunoSEQ multiplex PCR; TCRdb stores in-frame clones only, minus some. Of fewer than 120,000 clones detected, 80% to 85% appear once; the ten largest clones hold roughly 2.9%. The sample was PBMCs. The source of these receptors is a woman aged 55-69 years in good health and CMV-seropositive.

The rearrangement links TRBV2 to TRBJ1-6; 10 bases agree with TRBD1. Trimming removed 7 bases from V and 7 bases from J; junction bases left unmatched: 7. CDR1 and CDR2 from the germline V gene are SNHLY and FYNNEI. The CDR3 is 15 residues long. CDR3 amino acids: CASTPRTGGNSPLHF. The CDR3 DNA follows: TGTGCCAGCACTCCTAGGACAGGGGGGAATTCACCCCTCCACTTT.

The rearrangement joins TRBV11-3 to TRBJ2-7, with 8 bases fitting TRBD1. Germline CDR1 and CDR2: SGHNT and YENEEA. V shed 1 base, J shed 2 bases, and the junction held 10 bases outside the gene matches. This CDR3 comprises 17 residues. CDR3 residues: CASSLVRQGALTYEQYF. The CDR3 nucleotides are TGTGCCAGCAGCTTAGTGAGGCAGGGGGCTTTAACCTACGAGCAGTACTTC.

The genes are TRBV19 and TRBJ1-2; TRBD1 aligns across 8 bases. Trimming took 3 bases from V and 1 from J; bases not matched to a gene: 4. This CDR3 region has 15 residues. In germline, CDR1 is LNHDA, CDR2 SQIVND (reference sequence). CDR3 sequence reads: CASSIGTGLNYGYTF. DNA for the CDR3: TGTGCCAGTAGTATCGGGACAGGCCTTAACTATGGCTACACCTTC.

This chain connects TRBV5-1 to TRBJ2-3; the D gene is possibly TRBD1 (6 bases). The ends were cut back, 3 bases at V and 5 bases at J, with 13 bases in the middle. The germline gives CDR1 SGHRS, CDR2 YFSETQ. The CDR3 is 14 amino acids. CDR3 in DNA: TGCGCCAGCAGCTCGGACAGTGCGGGAGATACGCAGTATTTT. It is translated as CASSSDSAGDTQYF.

The chain is built from TRBV5-1 and TRBJ1-1, with 7 bases identical to TRBD1. CDR1 SGHRS and CDR2 YFSETQ come from the germline V gene. V gave up 5 bases and J gave up 2 bases; unmatched junction bases: 6. The CDR3 spans 14 residues. The CDR3 loop reads CASRDWDSNTEAFF. The CDR3 DNA sequence: TGCGCCAGCAGGGATTGGGACAGTAACACTGAAGCTTTCTTT.

This sequence joins TRBV5-1 and TRBJ1-3; D perhaps matches TRBD1 (6 bases). This CDR3 contains 16 residues. Germline CDR1 is SGHRS and CDR2 is YFSETQ. Trimming took 4 bases from V and 0 from J, leaving 14 bases between them. Written as DNA, the CDR3 is TGCGCCAGCAGCCTACAGGGATTAGGCTCTGGAAACACCATATATTTT. Its protein is CASSLQGLGSGNTIYF. Together with reference TRBV5-1 and TRBJ1-3, the CDR3 gives the full variable domain: KAGVTQTPRYLIKTRGQQVTLSCSPISGHRSVSWYQQTPGQGLQFLFEYFSETQRNKGNFPGRFSGRQFSNSRSEMNVSTLELGDSALYLCASSLQGLGSGNTIYFGEGSWLTVV.

The chain combines TRBV11-3 with TRBJ2-7; D uncertain. The germline V gene has CDR1 SGHNT and CDR2 YENEEA. V was cut by 5 bases and J by 6 bases, with 23 bases left in between. This CDR3 contains 16 residues. The CDR3 sequence: CASSPRSDLAVSEQYF. The CDR3, as DNA: TGTGCCAGCAGCCCCCGATCAGATCTGGCGGTTAGCGAGCAGTACTTC.

This clone showed up just a few times. The sample carries other DNA sequences with the same CDR3. This chain uses TRBV4-1 with TRBJ1-4, with 7 nucleotides matching TRBD1. This CDR3 spans 16 amino acids. In germline, CDR1 is MGHRA, CDR2 YSYEKL. The junction had 4 bases not matched to a gene; V was cut back by 3 bases and J by 0 bases. For the CDR3, the DNA is TGCGCCAGCAGCCAGGGGACAGTTGCAACTAATGAAAAACTGTTTTTT. It is translated as CASSQGTVATNEKLFF.

The V gene is TRBV10-3, the J gene TRBJ2-7; the D gene is possibly TRBD1 (5 bases). There are 13 residues in the CDR3. CDR1 and CDR2 (germline): ENHRY, SYGVKD. V gave up 5 bases and J gave up 0 bases, with 8 bases separating them. Here the CDR3 reads CAISPDSSYEQYF. The CDR3 DNA reads as TGTGCCATCAGTCCTGACAGCTCCTACGAGCAGTACTTC.

J is TRBJ2-1 and V is TRBV19, with TRBD2 matching over 14 bases. The CDR3 length is 14 residues. Germline V CDR1 and CDR2: LNHDA, SQIVND (reference sequence). J lost 12 bases, V lost 6 bases, and 7 bases had no gene match. The CDR3 here is CASRPGLAGVGQFF. The CDR3 nucleotides read TGTGCCAGTAGGCCGGGACTAGCGGGAGTTGGGCAGTTCTTC.

The chain employs TRBV9 and TRBJ1-1; 9 nucleotides line up with TRBD1. This CDR3 contains 15 residues. The germline CDR1 and CDR2 sequences are SGDLS and YYNGEE. The V segment lost 4 bases and the J segment 0 bases; nucleotides outside the gene matches: 4. The CDR3 region has the DNA TGTGCCAGCAGCCCTCGGACAGGGGTGAACACTGAAGCTTTCTTT. This sequence encodes CASSPRTGVNTEAFF.

The chain joins TRBV9 to TRBJ2-7, with 7 positions matching TRBD2. This CDR3 has 16 residues. CDR1 is SGDLS and CDR2 is YYNGEE in the germline V gene. Trimming removed 3 bases from V and 2 bases from J; junction bases left unmatched: 11. CDR3 sequence (DNA): TGTGCCAGCAGCGCCCAGGGAGGGCCTTTGACCTACGAGCAGTACTTC. Translated: CASSAQGGPLTYEQYF.

V is TRBV28 and J is TRBJ2-7, with D perhaps TRBD2 (7 bases). This CDR3 has 16 residues. Trimming shortened V by 4 bases and J by 3 bases, and 19 bases separated the two germline ends. Germline loops: CDR1 MDHEN, CDR2 SYDVKM. The CDR3 coding sequence is TGTGCCAGCAGTTCGCCGGGGGCTAGCGGAGGCTACGAGCAGTACTTC. Translating it yields CASSSPGASGGYEQYF. The whole variable domain, remainder taken from reference TRBV28 and TRBJ2-7, is DVKVTQSSRYLVKRTGEKVFLECVQDMDHENMFWYRQDPGLGLRLIYFSYDVKMKEKGDIPEGYSVSREKKERFSLILESASTNQTSMYLCASSSPGASGGYEQYFGPGTRLTVT.

The V gene is TRBV28, the J gene TRBJ1-4; 10 positions agree with TRBD1. CDR1 and CDR2 from the germline V gene are MDHEN and SYDVKM. The CDR3 is 15 amino acids. The V segment lost 6 bases and the J segment 7 bases; nucleotides outside the gene matches: 8. The CDR3 region is CASSDPGQGTEKLFF. Here the CDR3 DNA reads TGTGCCAGCAGCGATCCGGGACAGGGGACTGAAAAACTGTTTTTT.